What follows are 8 T cell receptor beta chains derived from one specimen sequenced in a study of T cell changes during pregnancy in multiple sclerosis. TCRdb keeps only in-frame clones here, not all; method: immunoSEQ multiplex PCR. The sample lists roughly 33,000 clones; about 89% were seen once. The source material was CD4+ T cells from peripheral blood mononuclear cells, sampled in the third trimester of pregnancy. The receptors originated from a female donor in good health, enrolled as a control in a pregnancy study.

This clone was seen once. The J gene is TRBJ1-5, the V gene TRBV5-6, with TRBD1 matching over 9 bases. The CDR3 covers 15 residues. Germline CDR1 SGHDT, CDR2 YYEEEE. J gave up 2 bases and V 1 base, and 1 base lay outside the gene matches. The CDR3 region is CASSLTGGGNQPQHF. The CDR3 DNA reads as TGTGCCAGCAGCTTGACAGGGGGCGGCAATCAGCCCCAGCATTTT.

This clone came up once. The genes are TRBV7-9 and TRBJ1-6; TRBD1 matches at 9 bases. CDR3 length equals 15 residues. The germline CDR1 and CDR2 sequences are SEHNR and FQNEAQ (reference sequence). The V segment lost 0 bases and the J segment 9 bases; nucleotides outside the gene matches: 3. In nucleotides, the CDR3 is TGTGCCAGCAGCTTAGCGACAGGGGGTAGTTCACCCCTCCACTTT. Amino acid sequence: CASSLATGGSSPLHF.

CDR3 residues: CASSFAGTGQETQYF. The CDR3 DNA reads TGTGCCAGCAGTTTCGCCGGGACAGGCCAAGAGACCCAGTACTTC. V is TRBV28 and J is TRBJ2-5; 8 positions match TRBD1. V lost 3 bases to trimming and J lost 1 base; unmatched junction nucleotides: 4. The length of the CDR3 is 15 residues. CDR1 and CDR2 (germline): MDHEN, SYDVKM.

The chain uses TRBV27 and TRBJ1-6, with TRBD1 matching over 8 bases. The germline CDR1 and CDR2 sequences are MNHEY and SMNVEV (reference sequence). The ends lost 9 bases at V and 10 bases at J; junction bases unmatched: 5. This CDR3 has 12 residues. The CDR3 DNA reads TGTGCCAGTAGGACAGGGAACTCACCCCTCCACTTT. It is translated as CASRTGNSPLHF.

The rearrangement joins TRBV6-1 to TRBJ1-5; the match to TRBD1 covers 10 bases. The CDR3 loop spans 12 amino acids. Germline CDR1 MNHNS, CDR2 SASEGT. V dropped 8 bases and J dropped 5; count of bases not matched to a gene: 0. CDR3 DNA sequence: TGTGCCAGCGGGACAGGGGATCAGCCCCAGCATTTT. Translating gives CASGTGDQPQHF.

The rearrangement links TRBV7-8 to TRBJ2-3; D not resolved. Trimming took 1 base from V and 0 from J, leaving 2 bases between them. There are 13 residues in the CDR3. Germline V gene lookup returns CDR1 SGHVS and CDR2 FQNEAQ. CDR3 residues: CASSLVSTDTQYF. CDR3 nucleotides: TGTGCCAGCAGCTTAGTAAGCACAGATACGCAGTATTTT.

This clone has only one observation. A read error may account for a junction end that differs from germline. In DNA, the CDR3 is TGTGCCAGCAGTTATGTTTGGAACCTTAAACACCGGGGAGCTGTTTTT. It specifies CASSYVWNLKHRGAVF. The chain combines TRBV6-5 with TRBJ2-2; tentatively, D is TRBD2 (5 bases). CDR1 MNHEY and CDR2 SVGAGI come from the germline V gene. The CDR3 has 16 residues.

The chain joins TRBV6-1 to TRBJ1-4; 9 nucleotides align to TRBD1. V lost 5 bases and J lost 5; bases outside the gene matches: 3. This CDR3 comprises 14 residues. Germline CDR1 is MNHNS and CDR2 is SASEGT. The DNA of the CDR3 is TGTGCCAGCAGTAGGGACAGGGTGAATGAAAAACTGTTTTTT. Protein sequence: CASSRDRVNEKLFF.